This TCR beta chain came from a study of blood T cell repertoires in COVID-19. Looking at the study overall: Nucleic acid was either cDNA or gDNA, and it came from T cells, B-cell-depleted T cells, or PBMCs.

Profiled with immunoSEQ multiplex PCR; TCRdb holds only in-frame clones, not every one. Among about 190,000 clones, around 85% were seen once, and the ten largest hold roughly 14%. The CDR3 contains 14 residues. V shed 2 bases, J shed 5 bases, and the junction held 5 bases outside the gene matches. The germline gives CDR1 MNHNS, CDR2 SASEGT. The source is a man aged 45-60 years who had recovered from COVID-19. Sequencing was done on a sample of peripheral blood. The J gene is TRBJ2-7, the V gene TRBV6-1, with TRBD2 identical over 8 bases. The CDR3, as DNA: TGTGCCAGCAGTGAAACGGGGGGGTCCAACGAGCAGTACTTC. Protein sequence: CASSETGGSNEQYF.